These T cell receptor beta chains were read from a single sample in a study of T cell responses to AZD1222 COVID-19 vaccine. Method: immunoSEQ multiplex PCR; TCRdb's copy keeps in-frame clones and lacks some. This table has 90,000 to 120,000 clones, 89% appearing once. Sequencing was performed on peripheral blood, taken on day 0 of AZD1222 vaccination. The receptors originated from an adult in good health. The conserved cysteine and the conserved F or W are not part of the CDR3 here. Clone size appears in some rows only: once, few, many, or a class for an expanded clone.

v_call: TRBV11-2; clone_size: .; j_call: TRBJ2-1; cdr3_aa: ASSPGTNYNEQF
v_call: TRBV13; clone_size: .; j_call: TRBJ1-2; cdr3_aa: ASSLGPQPNYGYT
v_call: TRBV5-1; clone_size: few; j_call: TRBJ1-1; cdr3_aa: ASSFPGDQGAFSEAF
v_call: TRBV9; clone_size: .; j_call: TRBJ1-2; cdr3_aa: ASSVHRQGDGHT
v_call: TRBV29-1; clone_size: .; j_call: TRBJ1-3; cdr3_aa: SVAIGSSGNTIY
v_call: TRBV10-3; clone_size: .; j_call: TRBJ2-1; cdr3_aa: AISVNLYNEQF
v_call: TRBV5-6; clone_size: .; j_call: TRBJ1-2; cdr3_aa: ASSLAAGFGYT
v_call: TRBV12-3/TRBV12-4; clone_size: .; j_call: TRBJ1-2; cdr3_aa: ASSPLSMGGYT
v_call: TRBV11-3; clone_size: .; j_call: TRBJ1-5; cdr3_aa: ARNRNSNQPQH
v_call: TRBV12-3/TRBV12-4; clone_size: .; j_call: TRBJ2-3; cdr3_aa: ASSFLDSDTQY
v_call: TRBV13; clone_size: .; j_call: TRBJ2-7; cdr3_aa: ASSSSDRVYEQY
v_call: TRBV6-1; clone_size: once; j_call: TRBJ2-7; cdr3_aa: ASSEEAPGRQY
v_call: TRBV19; clone_size: .; j_call: TRBJ2-5; cdr3_aa: ASSIGLGNSETQY
v_call: TRBV18; clone_size: .; j_call: TRBJ1-2; cdr3_aa: ASSGDRGQDGYT
v_call: TRBV2; clone_size: .; j_call: TRBJ1-1; cdr3_aa: ASSEWQRMNTEAF
v_call: TRBV5-1; clone_size: .; j_call: TRBJ2-4; cdr3_aa: ASSLVRREGASKNIQY
v_call: TRBV18; clone_size: .; j_call: TRBJ1-3; cdr3_aa: ASSPQRTGTGNTIY
v_call: TRBV19; clone_size: .; j_call: TRBJ1-1; cdr3_aa: ASRLTGDGTEAF
v_call: TRBV7-8; clone_size: .; j_call: TRBJ2-3; cdr3_aa: ASSLVVAPDTQY
v_call: TRBV3-1/TRBV3-2; clone_size: once; j_call: TRBJ1-4; cdr3_aa: ASSLRANEKLF
v_call: TRBV2; clone_size: few; j_call: TRBJ2-7; cdr3_aa: ASAYVVYEQY
v_call: TRBV11-1; clone_size: once; j_call: TRBJ2-7; cdr3_aa: NGDFESYEQY
v_call: TRBV13; clone_size: .; j_call: TRBJ2-7; cdr3_aa: ASSPFPLLPSGGDYEQY
v_call: TRBV7-8; clone_size: .; j_call: TRBJ1-2; cdr3_aa: ASSLAGGANYGYT
v_call: TRBV7-9; clone_size: .; j_call: TRBJ1-2; cdr3_aa: ASSVQDYGYT
v_call: TRBV30; clone_size: .; j_call: TRBJ1-5; cdr3_aa: AWSVRGQPQH
v_call: TRBV28; clone_size: .; j_call: TRBJ1-1; cdr3_aa: ASVNTEAF
v_call: TRBV7-2; clone_size: .; j_call: TRBJ2-2; cdr3_aa: ASSLGVAGPTGELF
v_call: TRBV27; clone_size: .; j_call: TRBJ1-1; cdr3_aa: ASRKQGAGTEAF
v_call: TRBV6-1; clone_size: .; j_call: TRBJ2-2; cdr3_aa: ASSEESTGHTGELF
v_call: TRBV2; clone_size: .; j_call: TRBJ1-5; cdr3_aa: ASSLMGSNQPQH
v_call: TRBV9; clone_size: .; j_call: TRBJ2-2; cdr3_aa: ASSQTPGTPSTGELF
v_call: TRBV2; clone_size: .; j_call: TRBJ2-2; cdr3_aa: ASSEHRASTGELF
v_call: TRBV12-5; clone_size: .; j_call: TRBJ2-3; cdr3_aa: ASGLRMETDTQY
v_call: TRBV2; clone_size: .; j_call: TRBJ2-1; cdr3_aa: ASSGGTYNEQF
v_call: TRBV7-3; clone_size: .; j_call: TRBJ1-3; cdr3_aa: ASGIGRIRGRRNTIY
v_call: TRBV24-1; clone_size: .; j_call: TRBJ2-1; cdr3_aa: ATSDTGQEKQF
v_call: TRBV7-3; clone_size: .; j_call: TRBJ2-5; cdr3_aa: ASSPGGAGGETQY
v_call: TRBV4-2; clone_size: .; j_call: TRBJ1-4; cdr3_aa: ASSQDPNTGVTNEKLF
v_call: TRBV19; clone_size: .; j_call: TRBJ1-6; cdr3_aa: ASSIDRGGDSPLH